This T cell receptor beta chain derives from a study of blood T cell repertoires in COVID-19. Study information: Acute and convalescent COVID-19 samples came from the United States, Italy and Spain. T cells, B-cell-depleted T cells, or PBMCs provided the cDNA or gDNA that served as material.

Authors' data handling: The authors estimated nucleated cell counts from reference gene primer amplification. Method: immunoSEQ multiplex PCR; TCRdb's copy keeps in-frame clones and lacks some. V, J and clone size were drawn from that table, and D and trimming were deduced from the DNA. The sample has 44,000 or so clones, 86% seen once. The sample was peripheral blood. The sequence came from a human donor in a cohort sampled during active COVID-19.

Written as DNA, the CDR3 is TGTGCCAGCTCAGCGGGCGGGGGGATCTTCTTC. This codes for CASSAGGGIFF. The V call is TRBV18, the J call TRBJ2-1, with 8 nucleotides matching TRBD2. This CDR3 has 11 amino acids. J gave up 16 bases and V 5 bases, and 7 bases lay outside the gene matches. CDR1 is KGHSH, CDR2 LQKENI, per germline.